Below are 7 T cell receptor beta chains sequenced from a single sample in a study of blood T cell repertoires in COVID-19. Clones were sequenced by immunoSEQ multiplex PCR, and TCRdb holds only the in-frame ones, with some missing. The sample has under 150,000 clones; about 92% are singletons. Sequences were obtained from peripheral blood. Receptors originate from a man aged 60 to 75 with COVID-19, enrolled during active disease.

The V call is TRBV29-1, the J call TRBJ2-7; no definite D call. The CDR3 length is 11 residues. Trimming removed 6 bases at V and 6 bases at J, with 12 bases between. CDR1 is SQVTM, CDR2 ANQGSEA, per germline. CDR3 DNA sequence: TGCAGCGTCCAATTACCAGGCGAGCAGTACTTC. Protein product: CSVQLPGEQYF.

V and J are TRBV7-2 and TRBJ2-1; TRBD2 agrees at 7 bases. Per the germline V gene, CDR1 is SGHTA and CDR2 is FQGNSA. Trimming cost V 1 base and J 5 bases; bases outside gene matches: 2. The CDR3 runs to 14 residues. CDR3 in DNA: TGTGCCAGCAGCTTAGATGGGGGGGACAATGAGCAGTTCTTC. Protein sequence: CASSLDGGDNEQFF.

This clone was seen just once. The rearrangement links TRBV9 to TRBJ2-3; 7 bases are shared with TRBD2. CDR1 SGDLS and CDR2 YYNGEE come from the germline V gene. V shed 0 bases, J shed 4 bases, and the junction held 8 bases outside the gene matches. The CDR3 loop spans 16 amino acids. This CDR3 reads CASSVVSSGIADTQYF. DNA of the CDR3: TGTGCCAGCAGCGTAGTTTCCAGCGGGATCGCAGATACGCAGTATTTT.

CDR3 nucleotides: TGTGCCAGCAGCTTAGGTGGCAGGCTGAATGAGCAGTTCTTC. Translation: CASSLGGRLNEQFF. V gene TRBV11-3 combines with J gene TRBJ2-1; D uncertain. Germline V lookup: CDR1 SGHNT, CDR2 YENEEA. This CDR3 comprises 14 residues. Trimming shortened V by 1 base and J by 7 bases, and 11 bases separated the two germline ends.

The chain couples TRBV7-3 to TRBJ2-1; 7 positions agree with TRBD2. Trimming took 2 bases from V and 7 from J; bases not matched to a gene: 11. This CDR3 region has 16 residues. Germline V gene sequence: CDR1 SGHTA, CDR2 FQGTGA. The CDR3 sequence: CASSLGVAGRPNEQFF. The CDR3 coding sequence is TGTGCCAGCAGCTTAGGGGTAGCGGGTCGCCCTAATGAGCAGTTCTTC.

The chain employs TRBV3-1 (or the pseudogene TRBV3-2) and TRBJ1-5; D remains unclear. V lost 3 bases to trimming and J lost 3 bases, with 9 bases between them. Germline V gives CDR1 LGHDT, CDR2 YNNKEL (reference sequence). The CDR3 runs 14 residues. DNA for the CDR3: TGTGCCAGCAGCCAGGGAGACGACAATCAGCCCCAGCATTTT. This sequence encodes CASSQGDDNQPQHF.

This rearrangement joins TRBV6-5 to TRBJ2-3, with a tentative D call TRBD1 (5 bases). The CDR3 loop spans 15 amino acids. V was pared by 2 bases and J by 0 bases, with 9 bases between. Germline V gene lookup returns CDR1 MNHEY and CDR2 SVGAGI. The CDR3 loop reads CASSYDSLSTDTQYF. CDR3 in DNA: TGTGCCAGCAGTTACGACAGCCTTAGCACAGATACGCAGTATTTT.